What follows is one T cell receptor (beta chain) and its context. Its binding antigen is unknown. No clone much larger than this one lies a single base away; base qualities are absent. This sample was included in a study of blood T cell repertoires in COVID-19 (dated by TCRdb to the early 2020s). With regard to the full study: Samples from collaborators originated in the United States, Italy and Spain and spanned both the acute and convalescent phases of COVID-19. The material from the prospective study consisted of cDNA or gDNA derived from T cells, B-cell-depleted T cells, or PBMCs. Subjects who had been exposed to COVID-19, were actively infected with it, or had recovered from it provided the deeply sampled blood TCRbeta repertoires that made up the dataset. The repertoires were made available in a free public database intended to serve as a resource for research on the immune response to SARS-CoV-2. Samples came from the ongoing ImmuneRACE study (first 160 participants) plus 1,254 subjects from 6 global collaborators. A de-identified subject ID, COVID-19 status, age in years and sex were almost always included in the sample metadata. HLA class I and class II types, where available, came from metadata supplied by the sample provider rather than from assay-based typing.

TCRbeta CDR3 regions were amplified from genomic DNA using the immunoSEQ Assay, a bias-controlled multiplex PCR. As for the original processing: Within the assay, amplification of reference gene primers was used to estimate how many nucleated cells each sample contained. To quantify the absolute abundance of each unique TCRbeta CDR3 rearrangement, sequence reads were collapsed and filtered. For each sample, productive Simpson clonality was calculated as the square root of Simpson's diversity index over productive rearrangements. TCRdb carries this immuneACCESS record with in-frame sequences only. Its versions omit some clonotypes, under half of them owing to an unresolved V gene in the studies checked, with the rest unexplained. For V, J and clone size, that table is used; D and trimming come from the DNA. This sample is represented by 25,000 to 35,000 clones; around 72% of them were singletons. Clones ranked in the top ten supply 21% of the sample.

The collaborating institutions used their own protocols to collect whole blood in K2EDTA tubes. For TCRbeta analysis, collaborator samples were shipped as frozen whole blood, as isolated PBMCs, or as DNA extracted from either sample type. The CDR3 spans 15 residues, from the cysteine through the phenylalanine. The entry retains the CDR3 DNA only, 45 bases that are in frame from base 1. From a lookup of the germline V gene, CDR1 and CDR2 are SGDLS and YYNGEE. The junction carries 15 bases between V and J, which are trimmed by 4 bases and 5 bases respectively. What the authors observed across the whole study: Clinical and demographic metadata were provided uncurated, with the amount varying by source and participant.

The chain is assembled from TRBV9 and TRBJ2-2; TRBD2 is possibly the D segment (5 matching bases). Sequencing was performed on peripheral blood. This clonotype was obtained from a boy aged 2 to 10 with active or convalescent COVID-19. The nucleotide sequence is given as TGTGCCAGCAGCCCAGAGGTTGGCGGGACCGGGGAGCTGTTTTTT. Translated, it gives CASSPEVGGTGELFF.